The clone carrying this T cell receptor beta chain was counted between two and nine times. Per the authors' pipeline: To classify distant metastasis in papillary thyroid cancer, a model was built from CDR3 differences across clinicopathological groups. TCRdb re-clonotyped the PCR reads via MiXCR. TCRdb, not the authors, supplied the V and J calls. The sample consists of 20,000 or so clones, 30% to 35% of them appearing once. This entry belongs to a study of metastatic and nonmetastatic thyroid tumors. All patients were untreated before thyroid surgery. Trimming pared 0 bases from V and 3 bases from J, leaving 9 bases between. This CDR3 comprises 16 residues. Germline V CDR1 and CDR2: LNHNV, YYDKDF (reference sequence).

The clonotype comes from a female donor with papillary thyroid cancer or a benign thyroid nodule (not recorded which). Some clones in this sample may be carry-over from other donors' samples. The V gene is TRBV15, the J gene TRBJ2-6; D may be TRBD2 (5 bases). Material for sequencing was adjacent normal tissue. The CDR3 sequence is CATSRESGDGANVLTF. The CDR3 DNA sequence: TGTGCCACCAGCAGAGAATCCGGGGATGGGGCCAACGTCCTGACTTTC. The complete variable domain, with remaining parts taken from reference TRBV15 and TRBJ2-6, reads DAMVIQNPRYQVTQFGKPVTLSCSQTLNHNVMYWYQQKSSQAPKLLFHYYDKDFNNEADTPDNFQSRRPNTSFCFLDIRSPGLGDTAMYLCATSRESGDGANVLTFGAGSRLTVL.